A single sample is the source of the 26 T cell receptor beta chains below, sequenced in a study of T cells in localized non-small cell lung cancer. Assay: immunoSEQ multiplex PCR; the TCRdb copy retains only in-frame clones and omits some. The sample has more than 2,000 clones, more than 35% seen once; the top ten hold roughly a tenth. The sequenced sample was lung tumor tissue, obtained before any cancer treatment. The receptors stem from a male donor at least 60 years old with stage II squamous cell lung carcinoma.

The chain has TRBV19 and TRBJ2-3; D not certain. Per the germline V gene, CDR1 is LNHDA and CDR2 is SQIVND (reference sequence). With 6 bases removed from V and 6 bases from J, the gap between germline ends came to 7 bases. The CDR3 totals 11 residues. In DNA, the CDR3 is TGTGCCAGTAGAAAACCCGATACGCAGTATTTT. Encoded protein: CASRKPDTQYF.

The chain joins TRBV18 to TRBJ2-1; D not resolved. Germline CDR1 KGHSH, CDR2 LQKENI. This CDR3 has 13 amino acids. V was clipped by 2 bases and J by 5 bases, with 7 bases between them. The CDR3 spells CASSPASNNEQFF. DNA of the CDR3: TGTGCCAGCTCACCAGCCAGCAACAATGAGCAGTTCTTC.

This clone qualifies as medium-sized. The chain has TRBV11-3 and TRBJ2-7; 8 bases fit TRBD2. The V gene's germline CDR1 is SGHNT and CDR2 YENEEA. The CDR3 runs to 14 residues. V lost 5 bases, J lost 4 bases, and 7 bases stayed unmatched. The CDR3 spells CASSISGASYEQYF. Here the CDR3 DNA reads TGTGCCAGCAGCATTAGCGGGGCCTCTTACGAGCAGTACTTC.

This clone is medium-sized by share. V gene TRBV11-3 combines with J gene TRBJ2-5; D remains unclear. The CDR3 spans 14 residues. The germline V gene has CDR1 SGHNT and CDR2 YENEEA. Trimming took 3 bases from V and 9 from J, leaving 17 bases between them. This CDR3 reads CASSLVGSYSPQYF. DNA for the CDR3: TGTGCCAGCAGCTTGGTCGGGTCCTACTCGCCCCAGTACTTC.

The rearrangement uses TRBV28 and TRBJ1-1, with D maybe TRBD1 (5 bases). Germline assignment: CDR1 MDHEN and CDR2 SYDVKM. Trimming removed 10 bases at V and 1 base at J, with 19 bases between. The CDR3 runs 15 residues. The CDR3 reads CATCPGGRGNTEAFF. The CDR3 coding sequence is TGTGCCACCTGTCCCGGCGGTAGGGGGAACACTGAAGCTTTCTTT. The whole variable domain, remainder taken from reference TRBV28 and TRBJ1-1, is DVKVTQSSRYLVKRTGEKVFLECVQDMDHENMFWYRQDPGLGLRLIYFSYDVKMKEKGDIPEGYSVSREKKERFSLILESASTNQTSMYLCATCPGGRGNTEAFFGQGTRLTVV.

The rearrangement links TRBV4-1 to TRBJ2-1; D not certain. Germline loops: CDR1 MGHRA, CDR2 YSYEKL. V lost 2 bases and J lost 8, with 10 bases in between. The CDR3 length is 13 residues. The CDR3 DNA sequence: TGCGCCAGCAGCCAATATGTTTCCGATGAGCAGTTCTTC. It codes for CASSQYVSDEQFF.

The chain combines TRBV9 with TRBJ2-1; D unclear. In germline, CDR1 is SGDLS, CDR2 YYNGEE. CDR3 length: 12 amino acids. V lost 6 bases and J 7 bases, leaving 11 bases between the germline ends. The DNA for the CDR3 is TGTGCCAGCACGTCGCTGCCGAATGAGCAGTTCTTC. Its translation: CASTSLPNEQFF.

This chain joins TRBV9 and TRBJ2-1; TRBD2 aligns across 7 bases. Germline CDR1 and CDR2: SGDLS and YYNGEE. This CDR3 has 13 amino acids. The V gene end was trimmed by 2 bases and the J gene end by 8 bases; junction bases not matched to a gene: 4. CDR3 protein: CASSVLTSDEQFF. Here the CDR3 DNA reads TGTGCCAGCAGCGTCCTCACTAGCGATGAGCAGTTCTTC.

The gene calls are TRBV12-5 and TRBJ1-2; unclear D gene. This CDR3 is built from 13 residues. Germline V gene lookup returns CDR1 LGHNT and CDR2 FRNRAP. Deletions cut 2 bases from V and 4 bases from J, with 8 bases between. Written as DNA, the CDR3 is TGTGCTAGTGGTTTGATGGGAAGCTATGGCTACACCTTC. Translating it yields CASGLMGSYGYTF.

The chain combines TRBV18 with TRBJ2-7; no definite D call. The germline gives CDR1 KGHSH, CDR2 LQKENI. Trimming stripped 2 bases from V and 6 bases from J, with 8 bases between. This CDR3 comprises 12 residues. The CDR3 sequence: CASSPEKPEQYF. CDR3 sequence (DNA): TGTGCCAGCTCACCAGAGAAACCCGAGCAGTACTTC.

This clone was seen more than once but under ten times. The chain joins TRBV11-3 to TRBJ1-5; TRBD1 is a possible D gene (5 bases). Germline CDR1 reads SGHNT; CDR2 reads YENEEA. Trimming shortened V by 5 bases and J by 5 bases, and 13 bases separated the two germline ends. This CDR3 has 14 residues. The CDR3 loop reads CASSLTRGYQPQHF. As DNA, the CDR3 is TGTGCCAGCAGCCTCACTCGGGGGTATCAGCCCCAGCATTTT.

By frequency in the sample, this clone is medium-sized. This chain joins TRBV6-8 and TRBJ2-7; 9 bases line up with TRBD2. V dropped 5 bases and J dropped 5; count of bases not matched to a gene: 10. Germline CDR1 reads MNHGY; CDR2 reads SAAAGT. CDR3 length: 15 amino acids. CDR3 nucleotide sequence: TGTGCCAGCAGTCCCGCGGGGGGGGCTCTAAACGAGCAGTACTTC. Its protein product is CASSPAGGALNEQYF.

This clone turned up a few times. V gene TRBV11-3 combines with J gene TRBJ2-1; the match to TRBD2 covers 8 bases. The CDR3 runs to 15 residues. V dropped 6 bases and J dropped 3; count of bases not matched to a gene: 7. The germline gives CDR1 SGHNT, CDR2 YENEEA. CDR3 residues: CASSSTGTSYNEQFF. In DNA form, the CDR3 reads TGTGCCAGCAGTTCAACAGGGACTAGCTACAATGAGCAGTTCTTC.

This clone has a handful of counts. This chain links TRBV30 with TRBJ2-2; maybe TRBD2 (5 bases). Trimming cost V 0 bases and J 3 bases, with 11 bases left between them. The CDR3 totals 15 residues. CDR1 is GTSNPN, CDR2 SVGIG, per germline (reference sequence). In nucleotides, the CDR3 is TGTGCCTGGAGTGTACGACCGGGGTACACCGGGGAGCTGTTTTTT. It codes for CAWSVRPGYTGELFF.

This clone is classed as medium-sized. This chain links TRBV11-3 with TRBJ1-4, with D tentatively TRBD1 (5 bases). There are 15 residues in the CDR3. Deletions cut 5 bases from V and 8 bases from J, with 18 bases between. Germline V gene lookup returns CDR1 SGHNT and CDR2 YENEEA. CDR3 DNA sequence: TGTGCCAGCAGCGTTCGGGACGCTCCCCGGGAAAAACTGTTTTTT. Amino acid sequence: CASSVRDAPREKLFF.

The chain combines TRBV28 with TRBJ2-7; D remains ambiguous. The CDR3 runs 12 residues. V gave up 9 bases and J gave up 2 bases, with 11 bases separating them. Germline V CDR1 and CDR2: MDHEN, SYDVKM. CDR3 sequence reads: CASGRRPYEQYF. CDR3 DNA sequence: TGTGCCAGTGGACGGCGCCCCTACGAGCAGTACTTC.

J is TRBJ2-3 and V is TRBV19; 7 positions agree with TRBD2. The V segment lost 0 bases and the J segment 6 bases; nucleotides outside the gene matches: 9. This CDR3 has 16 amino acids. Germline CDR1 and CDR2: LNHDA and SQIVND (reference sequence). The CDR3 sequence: CASSIDERDGMDTQYF. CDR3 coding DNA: TGTGCCAGTAGTATAGATGAGCGGGACGGGATGGATACGCAGTATTTT.

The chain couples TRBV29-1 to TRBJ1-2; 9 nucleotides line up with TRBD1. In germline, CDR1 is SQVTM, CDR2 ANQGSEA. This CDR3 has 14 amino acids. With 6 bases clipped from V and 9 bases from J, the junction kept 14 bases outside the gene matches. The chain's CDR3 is CSVRLPTGGSSYTF. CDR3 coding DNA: TGCAGCGTCCGCCTCCCTACAGGGGGCTCAAGCTACACCTTC.

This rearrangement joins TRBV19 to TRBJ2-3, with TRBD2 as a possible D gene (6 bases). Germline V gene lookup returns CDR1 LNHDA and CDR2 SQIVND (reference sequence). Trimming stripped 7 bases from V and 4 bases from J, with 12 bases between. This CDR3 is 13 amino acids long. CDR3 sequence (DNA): TGTGCCAGTACGACTAGAAATGCAGATACGCAGTATTTT. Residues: CASTTRNADTQYF.

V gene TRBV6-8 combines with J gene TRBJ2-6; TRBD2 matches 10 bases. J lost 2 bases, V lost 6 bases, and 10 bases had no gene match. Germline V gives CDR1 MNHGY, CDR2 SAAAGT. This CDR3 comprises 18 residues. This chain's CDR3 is CASSRLPSGSTGANVLTF. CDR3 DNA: TGTGCCAGCAGCCGGCTTCCTAGCGGGAGTACTGGGGCCAACGTCCTGACTTTC.

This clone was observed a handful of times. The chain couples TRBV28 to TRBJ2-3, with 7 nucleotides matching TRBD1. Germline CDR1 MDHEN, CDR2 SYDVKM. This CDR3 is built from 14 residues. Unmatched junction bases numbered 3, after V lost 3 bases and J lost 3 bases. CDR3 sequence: CASSFLQGTDTQYF. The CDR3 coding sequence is TGTGCCAGCAGTTTCTTACAGGGGACAGATACGCAGTATTTT.

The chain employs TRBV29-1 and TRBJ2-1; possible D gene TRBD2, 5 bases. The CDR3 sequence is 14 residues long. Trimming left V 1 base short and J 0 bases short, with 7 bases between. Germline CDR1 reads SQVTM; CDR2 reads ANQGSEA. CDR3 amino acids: CSVEASGSYNEQFF. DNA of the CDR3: TGCAGCGTTGAAGCCAGCGGCTCCTACAATGAGCAGTTCTTC.

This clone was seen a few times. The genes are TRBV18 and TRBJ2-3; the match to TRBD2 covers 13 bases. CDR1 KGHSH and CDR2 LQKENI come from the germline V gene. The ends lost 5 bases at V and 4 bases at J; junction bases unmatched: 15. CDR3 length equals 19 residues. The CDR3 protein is CASSTRASRTSGSPDTQYF. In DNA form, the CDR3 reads TGTGCCAGCTCAACCCGGGCGAGTCGGACTAGCGGGAGTCCAGATACGCAGTATTTT. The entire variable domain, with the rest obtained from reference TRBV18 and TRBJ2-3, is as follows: NAGVMQNPRHLVRRRGQEARLRCSPMKGHSHVYWYRQLPEEGLKFMVYLQKENIIDESGMPKERFSAEFPKEGPSILRIQQVVRGDSAAYFCASSTRASRTSGSPDTQYFGPGTRLTVL.

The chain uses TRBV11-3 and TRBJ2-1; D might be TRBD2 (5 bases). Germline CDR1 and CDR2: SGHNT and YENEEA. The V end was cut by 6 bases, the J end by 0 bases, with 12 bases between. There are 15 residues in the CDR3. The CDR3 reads CASSPDWSSYNEQFF. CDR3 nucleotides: TGTGCCAGCAGTCCGGACTGGAGCTCCTACAATGAGCAGTTCTTC. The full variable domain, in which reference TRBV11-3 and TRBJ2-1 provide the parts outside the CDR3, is EAGVVQSPRYKIIEKKQPVAFWCNPISGHNTLYWYLQNLGQGPELLIRYENEEAVDDSQLPKDRFSAERLKGVDSTLKIQPAELGDSAVYLCASSPDWSSYNEQFFGPGTRLTVL.

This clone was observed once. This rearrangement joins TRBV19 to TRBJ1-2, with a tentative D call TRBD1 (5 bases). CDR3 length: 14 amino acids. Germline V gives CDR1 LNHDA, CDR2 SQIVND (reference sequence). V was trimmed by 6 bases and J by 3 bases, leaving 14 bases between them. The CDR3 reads CASRTQGSDYGYTF. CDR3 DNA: TGTGCCAGTAGGACGCAGGGAAGCGACTATGGCTACACCTTC.

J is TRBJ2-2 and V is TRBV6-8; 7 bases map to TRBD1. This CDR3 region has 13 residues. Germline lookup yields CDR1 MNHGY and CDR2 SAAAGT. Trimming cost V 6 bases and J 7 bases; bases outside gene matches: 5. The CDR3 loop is CASRLDRVGELFF. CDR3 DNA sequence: TGTGCCAGCAGACTCGACAGGGTCGGGGAGCTGTTTTTT.